This TCR beta chain originates from a study of cytomegalovirus exposure and HLA in healthy donors. 13 Jbeta primers and 60 Vbeta primers were used for the PCR. Sequencing used immunoSEQ multiplex PCR; TCRdb keeps in-frame clones, though not all of them. Among about 110,000 clones listed, under 80% were seen once. As regards this clone: The antigen remains undetermined.

Study-level points and caveats: As was reported, the HLA-A and HLA-B alleles of most subjects were accurately predicted from TCR beta sequences. In the analysis, some V segments, TRBV6-2 and TRBV6-3 included, were excluded as indistinguishable.

The CDR3 consists of 16 residues. CDR1 and CDR2 (germline): MNHNY, SVGAGI (reference sequence). V was pared by 2 bases and J by 9 bases, with 13 bases of the junction left unmatched. The V gene is TRBV6-6, the J gene TRBJ2-1, with TRBD1 matching over 7 bases. The sequence came from a man between 60 and 75 years old in good health and CMV-seronegative. The sample was PBMCs. The CDR3 is CASSYVPTGVQGEQFF. CDR3 DNA sequence: TGTGCCAGCAGTTACGTCCCCACAGGGGTTCAGGGTGAGCAGTTCTTC.